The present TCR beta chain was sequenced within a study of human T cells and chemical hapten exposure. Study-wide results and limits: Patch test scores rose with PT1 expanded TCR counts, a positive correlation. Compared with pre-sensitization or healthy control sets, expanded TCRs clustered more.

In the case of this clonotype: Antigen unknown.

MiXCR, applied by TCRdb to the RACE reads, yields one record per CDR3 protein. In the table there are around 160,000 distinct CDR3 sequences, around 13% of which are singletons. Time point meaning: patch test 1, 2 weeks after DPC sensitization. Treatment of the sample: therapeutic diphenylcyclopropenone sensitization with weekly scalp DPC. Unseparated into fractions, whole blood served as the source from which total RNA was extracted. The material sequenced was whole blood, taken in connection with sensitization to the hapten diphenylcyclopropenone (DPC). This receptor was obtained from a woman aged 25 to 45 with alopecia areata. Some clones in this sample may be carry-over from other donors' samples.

CDR3 sequence (DNA): TGTGCCAGCAGCTTTAGCGGGAGTCCCTACGAGCAGTACTTC. As protein: CASSFSGSPYEQYF. V usage is TRBV7-2 and J usage is TRBJ2-7, with 9 bases matching TRBD2. Germline V lookup: CDR1 SGHTA, CDR2 FQGNSA. With 3 bases clipped from V and 2 bases from J, the junction kept 2 bases outside the gene matches. The CDR3 sequence is 14 residues long.